This paragraph reports one T cell receptor beta chain. Its antigen is currently unknown. This sample stems from a study of monozygotic twins with inflammatory bowel disease. TCRdb processed the 5' RACE reads again and assigns one entry to each CDR3 protein, with no DNA. Its table lists a few hundred thousand distinct CDR3 sequences. Findings of the study overall: Similarity of repertoires did not differ between concordant and discordant twins, possibly from limited power. The study supported no single strong signal or clonotype linked to IBD. Added variability in patient repertoires may stem from differing immunosuppressive treatments.

Investigators extracted total RNA from whole blood and did not sort T cells. This CDR3 has 14 amino acids. Germline CDR1 is LNHDA and CDR2 is SQIVND (reference sequence). The sequence derives from a human donor with ulcerative colitis or Crohn's disease, or a healthy co-twin of an affected twin (not recorded which). The sample was blood. This chain uses TRBV19 with TRBJ1-1. CDR3 sequence: CASKPQDAGTEAFF. Combining the CDR3 with reference TRBV19 and TRBJ1-1 gives the whole variable domain DGGITQSPKYLFRKEGQNVTLSCEQNLNHDAMYWYRQDPGQGLRLIYYSQIVNDFQKGDIAEGYSVSREKKESFPLTVTSAQKNPTAFYLCASKPQDAGTEAFFGQGTRLTVV.